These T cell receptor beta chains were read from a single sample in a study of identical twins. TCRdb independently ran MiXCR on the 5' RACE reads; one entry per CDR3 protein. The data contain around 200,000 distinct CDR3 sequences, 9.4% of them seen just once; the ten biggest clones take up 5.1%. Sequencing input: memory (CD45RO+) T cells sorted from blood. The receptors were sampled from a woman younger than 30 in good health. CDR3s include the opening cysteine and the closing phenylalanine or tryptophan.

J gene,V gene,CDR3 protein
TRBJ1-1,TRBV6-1,CASSARDRGLAEAFF
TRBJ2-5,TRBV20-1,CSARLTGTQYF
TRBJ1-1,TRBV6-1,CASSLQGGDTEAFF
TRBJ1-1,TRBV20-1,CSARQGAGDYEAFF
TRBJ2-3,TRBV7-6,CASSLFSGRNTDTQYF
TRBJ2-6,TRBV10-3,CAISGTAAGANVLTF
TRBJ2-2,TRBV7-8,CASILKGSGGELFF
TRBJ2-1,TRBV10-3,CASRRLSGSYNEQFF
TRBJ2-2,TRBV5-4,CASSLDNRGELFF
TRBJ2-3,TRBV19,CASGGGRTDTQYF
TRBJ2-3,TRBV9,CASSVGGMEDTQYF
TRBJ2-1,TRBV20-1,CSARAPTYNEQFF
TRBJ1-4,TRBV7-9,CASSSGYQGEKLFF
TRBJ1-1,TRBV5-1,CASSSQGLDTEAFF
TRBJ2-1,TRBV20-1,CSASPGVHSSYNEQFF
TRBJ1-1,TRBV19,CASSTLGAGADTEAFF
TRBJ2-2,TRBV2,CASRSQGSGGELFF
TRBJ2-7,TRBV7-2,CASSLTVHEQYF
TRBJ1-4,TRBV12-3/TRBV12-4,CASSLEGQGSHNEKLFF
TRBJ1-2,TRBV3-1,CASSRGLNYGYTF
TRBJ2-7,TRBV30,CAWNVGRQYEQYF
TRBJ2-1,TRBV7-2,CASSRIWEYNEQFF
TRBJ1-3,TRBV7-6,CASSLWGRAGGPGNTIYF
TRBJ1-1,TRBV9,CASSPHPGQGAEAFF
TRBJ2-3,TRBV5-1,CASSFSGQGGNTDTQYF
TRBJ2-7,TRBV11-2,CASSLGRGLAGGYEQYF
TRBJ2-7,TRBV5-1,CASSSAGEVEQYF
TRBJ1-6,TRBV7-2,CASSLEGSRESPLHF
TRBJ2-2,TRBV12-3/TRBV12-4,CASPAAGGQTGELFF
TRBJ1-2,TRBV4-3,CASSPQANYGYTF
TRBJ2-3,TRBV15,CATGTRSTDTQYF
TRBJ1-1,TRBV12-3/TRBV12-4,CASSWGAKNTEAFF
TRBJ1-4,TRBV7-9,CASSYRTGVNNEKLFF
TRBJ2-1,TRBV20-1,CSARDFPTSGRAGEQFF
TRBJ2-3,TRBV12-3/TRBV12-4,CASSLKVWGRGTSFYTDTQYF
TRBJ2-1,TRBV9,CASSVVSNNEQFF
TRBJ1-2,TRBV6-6,CASSYAWSDGYTF
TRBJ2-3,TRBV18,CASSLLGDYTDTQYF
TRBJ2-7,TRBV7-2,CASSSRASYEQYF
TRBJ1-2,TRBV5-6,CASMVGQGYYGYTF
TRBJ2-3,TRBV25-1,CASRADPTSGSPRDTQYF
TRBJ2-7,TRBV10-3,CAISESPMRGSSYEQYF
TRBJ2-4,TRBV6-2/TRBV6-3,CASSRILAKNIQYF
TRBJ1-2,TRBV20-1,CSAPTRQSNYGYTF
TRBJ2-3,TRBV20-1,CSARDKSGGGGTQYF
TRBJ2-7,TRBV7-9,CASSIGGPGEQYF
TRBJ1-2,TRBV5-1,CASSSNPGQGGQGYTF
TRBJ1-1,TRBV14,CASSPRFGTVNTEAFF
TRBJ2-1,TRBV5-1,CASRREGYNEQFF
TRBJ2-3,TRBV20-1,CSPTGGGVTDTQYF
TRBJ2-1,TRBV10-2,CASSELASGVNEQFF
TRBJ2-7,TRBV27,CASSNIPTLAGAGYEQYF
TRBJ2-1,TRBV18,CASSPPPSGGGYNEQFF
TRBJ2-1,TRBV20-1,CSASRGPPTASEQFF
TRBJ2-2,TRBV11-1,CASIRGGGNTGELFF
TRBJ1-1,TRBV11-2,CASSPRGGPAEAFF
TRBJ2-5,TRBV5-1,CASSLNAGRRETQYF